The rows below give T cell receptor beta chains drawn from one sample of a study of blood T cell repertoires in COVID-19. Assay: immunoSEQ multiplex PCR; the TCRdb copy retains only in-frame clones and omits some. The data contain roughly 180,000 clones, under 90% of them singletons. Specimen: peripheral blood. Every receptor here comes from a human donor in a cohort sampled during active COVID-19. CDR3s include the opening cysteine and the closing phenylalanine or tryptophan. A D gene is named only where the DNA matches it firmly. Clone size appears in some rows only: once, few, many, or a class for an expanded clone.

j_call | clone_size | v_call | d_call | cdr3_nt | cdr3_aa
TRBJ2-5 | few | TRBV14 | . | TGTGCCAGCAGCCCGGGGAAAGAGACCCAGTACTTC | CASSPGKETQYF
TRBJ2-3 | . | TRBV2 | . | TGTGCCAGGGGCACAGCGGGCAGACCCACAGATACGCAGTATTTT | CARGTAGRPTDTQYF
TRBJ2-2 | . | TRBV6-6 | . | TGTGCCAGCACCCATCGGGGAAACACCGGGGAGCTGTTTTTT | CASTHRGNTGELFF
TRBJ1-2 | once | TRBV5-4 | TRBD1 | TGTGCCAGCAACCCGGCAGGGGGTGGCGGCTACACCTTC | CASNPAGGGGYTF
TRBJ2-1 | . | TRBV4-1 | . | TGCGCCAGCAGCCAAGGTATTCGGGATTCCCCCTACAATGAGCAGTTCTTC | CASSQGIRDSPYNEQFF
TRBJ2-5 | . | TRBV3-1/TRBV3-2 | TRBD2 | TGTGCCAGCAGCCAAGATTTGCCCTGGACTAGCGGTGAGTTGGAGGAGACCCAGTACTTC | CASSQDLPWTSGELEETQYF
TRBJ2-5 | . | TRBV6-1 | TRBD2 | TGTGCCAGCAGTGAGGGACTAGCGGGGGGTGGAGAGACCCAGTACTTC | CASSEGLAGGGETQYF
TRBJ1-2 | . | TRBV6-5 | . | TGTGCCAGCAGCCCAGACAGTTACTATGGCTACACCTTC | CASSPDSYYGYTF
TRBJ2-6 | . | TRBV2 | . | TGTGCCAGCAGCAGGGTTAGTGGGGCCAACGTCCTGACTTTC | CASSRVSGANVLTF
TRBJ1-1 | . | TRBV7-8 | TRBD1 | TGTGCCAGCAGCTACGACAGGGACACTGAAGCTTTCTTT | CASSYDRDTEAFF
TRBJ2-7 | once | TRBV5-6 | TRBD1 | TGTGCCAGCAGCTTCGGACAGGGGGCTGACGAGCAGTACTTC | CASSFGQGADEQYF
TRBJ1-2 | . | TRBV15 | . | TGTGCCACCAGCAGAGATGGACAGAGCTACTCTGGCTACACCTTC | CATSRDGQSYSGYTF
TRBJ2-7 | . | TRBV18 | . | TGTGCCAGCTCCCCCGATAGCTCCTACGAGCAGTACTTC | CASSPDSSYEQYF
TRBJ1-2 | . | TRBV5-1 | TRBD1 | TGCGCCAGCAGCAGAGAGGACAGGCGCGCCGGCTATGGCTACACCTTC | CASSREDRRAGYGYTF
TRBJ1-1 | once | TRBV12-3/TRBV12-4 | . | TGTGCCAGCAGCTCTGGACACTACACTGAAGCTTTCTTT | CASSSGHYTEAFF
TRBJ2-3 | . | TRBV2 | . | TGTGCCAGCAGTGACTTGAGGAAAGGCACAGATACGCAGTATTTT | CASSDLRKGTDTQYF
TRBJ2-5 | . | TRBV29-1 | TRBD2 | TGCAGCGTTGAAGATCAGGGACTAGCGGGGGGGTTAGGAGAGACCCAGTACTTC | CSVEDQGLAGGLGETQYF
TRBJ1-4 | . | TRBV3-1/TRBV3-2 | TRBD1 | TGTGCCAGTAGGGCAGGGGGCGAAAAACTGTTTTTT | CASRAGGEKLFF
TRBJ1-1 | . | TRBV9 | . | TGTGCCAGCAGCCTCAACAGGGATTCGAACACTGAAGCTTTCTTT | CASSLNRDSNTEAFF
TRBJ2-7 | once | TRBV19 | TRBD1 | TGTGCCAGTAGTATAACATCTAATTGGGACAGGGAGCCCTACGAGCAGTACTTC | CASSITSNWDREPYEQYF
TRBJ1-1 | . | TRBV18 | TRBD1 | TGTGCCAGCTCATTGTCGACAGGGGGCACTGAAGCTTTCTTT | CASSLSTGGTEAFF
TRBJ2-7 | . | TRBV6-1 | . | TGTGCCAGCAGTGAACCCAACGAGCAGTACTTC | CASSEPNEQYF
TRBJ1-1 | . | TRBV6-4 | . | TGTGCCAGGCCCCCTGGTCAGGCACCTAACACTGAAGCTTTCTTT | CARPPGQAPNTEAFF
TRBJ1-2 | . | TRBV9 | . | TGTGCCAGCAGCGCTTCCAGGGAAACTAACTATGGCTACACCTTC | CASSASRETNYGYTF
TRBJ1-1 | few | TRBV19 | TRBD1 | TGTGCCACAGCACGGACAGGGGGCTTAGTATTGAACACTGAAGCTTTCTTT | CATARTGGLVLNTEAFF
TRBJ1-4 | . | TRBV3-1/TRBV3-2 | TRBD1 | TGTGCCAGCAGCCTTGGGACAGGGGGAGGAAAACTGTTTTTT | CASSLGTGGGKLFF
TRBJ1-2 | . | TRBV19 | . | TGTGCCAGTAGTATGTTTGAGGCAGCCTATGGCTACACCTTC | CASSMFEAAYGYTF
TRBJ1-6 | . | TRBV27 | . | TGTGCCAGCAGTCTAGACCTTAATTCACCCCTCCACTTT | CASSLDLNSPLHF
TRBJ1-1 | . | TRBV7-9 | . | TGTGCCAGCTCTTTAATGCGGGGTGGGAACACTGAAGCTTTCTTT | CASSLMRGGNTEAFF
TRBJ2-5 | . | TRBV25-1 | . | TGTGCCAGCAGTGATGAGGGGGGACAGGAGACCCAGTACTTC | CASSDEGGQETQYF